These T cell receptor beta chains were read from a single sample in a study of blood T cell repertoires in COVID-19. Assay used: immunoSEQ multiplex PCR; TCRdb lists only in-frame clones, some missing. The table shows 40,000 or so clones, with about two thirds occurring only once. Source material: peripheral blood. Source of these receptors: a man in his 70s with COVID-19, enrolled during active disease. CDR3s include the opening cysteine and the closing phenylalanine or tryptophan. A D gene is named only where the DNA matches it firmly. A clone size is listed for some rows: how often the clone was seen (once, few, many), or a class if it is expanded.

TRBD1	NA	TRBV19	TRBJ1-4	CATSDRGKGKLFF	TGTGCCACCTCCGACAGGGGCAAGGGGAAACTGTTTTTT
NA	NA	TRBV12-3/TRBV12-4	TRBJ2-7	CASSLGLTYEQYF	TGTGCCAGCAGTCTGGGACTCACCTACGAGCAGTACTTC
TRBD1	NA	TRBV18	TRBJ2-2	CASSPKGQGLTGELFF	TGTGCCAGCTCACCTAAGGGACAGGGTTTGACCGGGGAGCTGTTTTTT
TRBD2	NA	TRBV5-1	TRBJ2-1	CASSAGVLAGVGLGNEQFF	TGCGCCAGCAGCGCCGGGGTCCTAGCGGGAGTGGGCCTAGGGAATGAGCAGTTCTTC
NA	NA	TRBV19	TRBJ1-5	CASSMGTLNQPQHF	TGTGCCAGTAGTATGGGCACCTTGAATCAGCCCCAGCATTTT
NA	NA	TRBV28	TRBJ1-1	CASSRNLGRRTEAFF	TGTGCCAGCAGCAGAAATCTGGGGCGCCGCACTGAAGCTTTCTTT
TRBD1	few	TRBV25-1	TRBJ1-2	CASYRGGSYGYTF	TGTGCCAGCTACAGGGGAGGAAGCTATGGCTACACCTTC
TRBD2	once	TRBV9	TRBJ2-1	CASSANLAGGHYNEQFF	TGTGCCAGCAGCGCCAACCTAGCGGGAGGGCATTACAATGAGCAGTTCTTC
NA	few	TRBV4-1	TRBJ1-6	CASSQDQKSSYNSPLHF	TGCGCCAGCAGCCAAGATCAAAAGAGCTCCTATAATTCACCCCTCCACTTT
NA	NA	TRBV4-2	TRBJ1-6	CASRPGTEDSPLHF	TGTGCCAGCAGACCCGGGACTGAGGATTCACCCCTCCACTTT
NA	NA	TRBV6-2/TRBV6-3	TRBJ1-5	CASSWMYGGNGNQPQHF	TGTGCCAGCAGTTGGATGTACGGCGGGAATGGCAATCAGCCCCAGCATTTT
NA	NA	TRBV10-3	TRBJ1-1	CASSTGGTEAFF	TGTGCCTCCTCGACCGGGGGCACTGAAGCTTTCTTT
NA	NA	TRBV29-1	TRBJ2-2	CSVDGGQLTGELFF	TGCAGCGTTGATGGAGGGCAGCTAACCGGGGAGCTGTTTTTT
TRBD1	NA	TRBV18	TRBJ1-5	CASSPPGQGNQPQHF	TGTGCCAGCTCACCACCGGGACAGGGGAATCAGCCCCAGCATTTT
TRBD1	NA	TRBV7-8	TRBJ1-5	CASSLWDRGNQPQHF	TGTGCCAGCAGCTTATGGGACAGGGGAAATCAGCCCCAGCATTTT
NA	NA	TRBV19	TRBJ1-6	CASSIALAYNSPLHF	TGTGCCAGTAGTATAGCCCTAGCCTATAATTCACCCCTCCACTTT
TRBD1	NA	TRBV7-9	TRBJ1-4	CASSLTGGEEKLFF	TGTGCCAGCAGCTTAACAGGGGGCGAAGAAAAACTGTTTTTT
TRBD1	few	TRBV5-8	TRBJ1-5	CASSWDREGPQHF	TGTGCCAGCAGCTGGGACAGGGAAGGTCCCCAGCATTTT
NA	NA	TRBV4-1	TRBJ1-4	CASSLRAPQGATNEKLFF	TGCGCCAGCAGCCTCCGAGCCCCCCAGGGTGCAACTAATGAAAAACTGTTTTTT
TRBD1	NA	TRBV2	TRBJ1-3	CASSETGGTGNTIYF	TGTGCCAGCAGTGAAACAGGGGGAACTGGAAACACCATATATTTT
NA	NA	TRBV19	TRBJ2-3	CASTPPGGTTDTQYF	TGTGCCAGTACCCCACCGGGGGGCACCACAGATACGCAGTATTTT
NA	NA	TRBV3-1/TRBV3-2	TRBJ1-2	CASSPQLRAPGYTF	TGTGCCAGCAGCCCCCAGTTGCGGGCTCCAGGCTACACCTTC